The 27 T cell receptor beta chains below were found in one sample sequenced in a study of T cells in Graves' hyperthyroidism and ophthalmopathy. Researchers amplified the TCR beta CDR3 regions from RNA transcripts. Primed by the HTBI set, a first-round RT-PCR was run on the TCR CDR3. One entry per CDR3 protein, called by TCRdb with MiXCR from the multiplex PCR reads. The sample records under 350,000 distinct CDR3 sequences, about an eighth being singletons. Sequenced sample: blood. The receptors were sampled from a woman aged 30 to 39 with Graves' hyperthyroidism that later progressed to Graves' ophthalmopathy.

This clonotype was recorded many times. The rearrangement links TRBV2 to TRBJ1-5; 11 nucleotides agree with TRBD1. J lost 8 bases, V lost 7 bases, and 7 bases had no gene match. Germline loops: CDR1 SNHLY, CDR2 FYNNEI. The CDR3 consists of 14 residues. The CDR3 reads CASTYSGQGEPQHF. DNA for the CDR3: TGTGCCAGCACCTACTCGGGACAGGGGGAGCCCCAGCATTTT.

At least ten counts were recorded for this clonotype. The V gene is TRBV7-9, the J gene TRBJ2-7; a possible D gene is TRBD2 (5 bases). The V and J ends lost 5 bases and 3 bases respectively, with 8 bases between them. The CDR3 is made up of 12 amino acids. CDR1 is SEHNR, CDR2 FQNEAQ, per germline (reference sequence). CDR3 sequence reads: CASSNRDYEQYF. The CDR3 DNA is TGTGCCAGCAGCAACCGGGACTACGAGCAGTACTTC.

This clonotype was recorded many times. V gene TRBV27 combines with J gene TRBJ2-1; 8 bases map to TRBD2. The V segment lost 1 base and the J segment 2 bases; nucleotides outside the gene matches: 7. This CDR3 has 17 amino acids. The V gene's germline CDR1 is MNHEY and CDR2 SMNVEV (reference sequence). CDR3 coding DNA: TGTGCCAGCAGTTTATTGGAAGGTAGCGGGACCTACAATGAGCAGTTCTTC. Protein product: CASSLLEGSGTYNEQFF.

This clonotype was detected a few times. This sequence joins TRBV27 and TRBJ2-2, with unresolved D. The CDR3 is made up of 12 amino acids. The germline CDR1 and CDR2 sequences are MNHEY and SMNVEV (reference sequence). Between the trimmed V and J ends, which lost 5 bases and 7 bases, there was a span of 8 bases. CDR3 loop: CASSPEIGELFF. The CDR3 nucleotides are TGTGCCAGCAGTCCAGAGATCGGGGAGCTGTTTTTT.

The chain uses TRBV30 and TRBJ2-5; D not resolved. This CDR3 has 13 amino acids. Germline V gene data show CDR1 as GTSNPN and CDR2 as SVGIG (reference sequence). V lost 1 base to trimming and J lost 5 bases, with 11 bases between them. CDR3 in DNA: TGTGCCTGGAGTGGTCAAGTGACCGAGACCCAGTACTTC. Protein product: CAWSGQVTETQYF.

Ten or more counts support this clonotype. The J gene is TRBJ1-6, the V gene TRBV30, with no clear D. Germline V gene lookup returns CDR1 GTSNPN and CDR2 SVGIG (reference sequence). The V end lost 3 bases, the J end lost 6 bases, and 15 bases lay between the germline ends. The CDR3 runs 15 residues. The CDR3 loop is CAWSIPWQVNSPLHF. CDR3 DNA: TGTGCCTGGAGCATCCCATGGCAGGTTAATTCACCCCTCCACTTT.

This clonotype was detected many times. This sequence joins TRBV11-1 and TRBJ1-2; D may be TRBD1 (5 bases). This CDR3 comprises 13 residues. The germline gives CDR1 SGHAT, CDR2 FQDESV (reference sequence). V was clipped by 5 bases and J by 3 bases, with 10 bases between them. CDR3 loop: CASSHDSYYGYTF. The CDR3 bases are TGTGCCAGCAGCCACGACAGTTACTATGGCTACACCTTC.

Turning to this clonotype: The junction departs from the called germline gene at one end, perhaps through a read error. The chain is built from TRBV6-1 and TRBJ2-7; 10 nucleotides line up with TRBD2. This CDR3 is 17 amino acids long. The germline CDR1 and CDR2 sequences are MNHNS and SASEGT. In DNA, the CDR3 is TGTGCCAGCAGTACCTCTATCCTAGCGGGAGCCTCCTACGAGCAGCACTTC. It translates to CASSTSILAGASYEQHF.

This clonotype was found many times. The rearrangement joins TRBV20-1 to TRBJ2-1; D is ambiguous. V was clipped by 5 bases and J by 9 bases, with 11 bases between them. This CDR3 is built from 11 residues. Germline V gene data show CDR1 as DFQATT and CDR2 as SNEGSKA (reference sequence). The CDR3 is CSARIKIEQFF. CDR3 nucleotides: TGCAGTGCTCGGATCAAGATTGAGCAGTTCTTC.

This clonotype was observed many times. J is TRBJ2-3 and V is TRBV27, with 7 nucleotides matching TRBD2. J was trimmed by 5 bases and V by 7 bases; bases with no gene match: 9. CDR3 length: 14 residues. Per the germline V gene, CDR1 is MNHEY and CDR2 is SMNVEV (reference sequence). The chain's CDR3 is CASMRLASRDTQYF. CDR3 bases: TGTGCCAGCATGAGACTAGCATCCCGAGATACGCAGTATTTT.

V is TRBV6-2 or TRBV6-3 and J is TRBJ2-7; D is unresolved. Per germline, CDR1 MNHEY and CDR2 SVGEGT. Trimming pared 4 bases from V and 7 bases from J, leaving 8 bases between. The CDR3 is 11 amino acids. Here the CDR3 reads CASSFRWEQYF. As DNA, the CDR3 is TGTGCCAGCAGTTTCAGGTGGGAGCAGTACTTC.

This rearrangement joins TRBV7-9 to TRBJ2-1; D assignment may be TRBD1 or TRBD2 (7 bases each). Germline V gives CDR1 SEHNR, CDR2 FQNEAQ (reference sequence). The CDR3 runs to 15 residues. Between the trimmed V and J ends, which lost 5 bases and 2 bases, there was a span of 13 bases. CDR3 coding DNA: TGTGCCAGCAGCCCCAGGGGGACTACCTACAATGAGCAGTTCTTC. Amino acid sequence: CASSPRGTTYNEQFF.

This clonotype was seen at least ten times. V and J are TRBV7-2 and TRBJ2-5; D may be TRBD2 (5 bases). V was pared by 5 bases and J by 4 bases, with 17 bases between. Germline V gene data show CDR1 as SGHTA and CDR2 as FQGNSA. CDR3 length: 15 amino acids. Here the CDR3 reads CASSPSRRAGETQYF. The CDR3 DNA reads TGTGCCAGCAGCCCTAGCCGGCGGGCGGGAGAGACCCAGTACTTC.

This clonotype appeared many times. This rearrangement joins TRBV12-3 or TRBV12-4 to TRBJ2-3; tentative D call: TRBD2 (6 bases). CDR3 size: 15 residues. V lost 5 bases and J 4 bases, leaving 16 bases between the germline ends. DNA for the CDR3: TGTGCCAGCAGTCCCAGATGGGAGGCTGCAGATACGCAGTATTTT. Residues: CASSPRWEAADTQYF.

This clonotype came up many times. This chain uses TRBV28 with TRBJ2-7; no clear D. This CDR3 is 12 amino acids long. Trimming shortened V by 5 bases and J by 2 bases, and 7 bases separated the two germline ends. Germline CDR1 reads MDHEN; CDR2 reads SYDVKM. The CDR3 is CASSAQTYEQYF. The CDR3 DNA reads TGTGCCAGCAGTGCTCAGACCTACGAGCAGTACTTC.

This clonotype was counted at least ten times. The chain carries TRBV6-2 or TRBV6-3 and TRBJ1-5; the D is unclear. Germline lookup yields CDR1 MNHEY and CDR2 SVGEGT. The CDR3 runs to 14 residues. The V gene lost 6 bases and the J gene lost 5 bases, with 14 bases spanning the gap. The CDR3 nucleotides read TGTGCCAGCAGCCCGACACGATCTGATCAGCCCCAGCATTTT. Translated: CASSPTRSDQPQHF.

This clonotype was detected many times. V gene TRBV20-1 combines with J gene TRBJ2-3; 9 bases match TRBD2. The CDR3 length is 13 residues. The trim removed 3 bases at V and 4 bases at J, leaving 2 bases unmatched. Germline V gene lookup returns CDR1 DFQATT and CDR2 SNEGSKA (reference sequence). This CDR3 reads CSASSGSPDTQYF. CDR3 DNA: TGCAGTGCTAGTAGCGGGAGCCCAGATACGCAGTATTTT.

At least ten counts were recorded for this clonotype. The chain recombines TRBV4-1 with TRBJ2-7; TRBD2 agrees at 8 bases. The CDR3 contains 17 residues. The ends lost 3 bases at V and 5 bases at J; junction bases unmatched: 15. Germline CDR1 is MGHRA and CDR2 is YSYEKL. CDR3 bases: TGCGCCAGCAGCCAGCCCCCGTCGATAAGCGGGAGAAACGAGCAGTACTTC. Translating it yields CASSQPPSISGRNEQYF.

This clonotype is medium-sized (0.01 to 0.1%) by share. The chain is built from TRBV15 and TRBJ2-1; 8 bases are shared with TRBD2. Germline V gene lookup returns CDR1 LNHNV and CDR2 YYDKDF (reference sequence). This CDR3 is built from 13 residues. The V segment lost 1 base and the J segment 10 bases; nucleotides outside the gene matches: 3. CDR3 in amino acids: CATSRAAGEEQFF. CDR3 DNA sequence: TGTGCCACCAGCAGAGCAGCGGGAGAGGAGCAGTTCTTC.

This clonotype was seen at least ten times. CDR3 in DNA: TGTGCCAGCAGTGAACTTGGGGGGAACACTGAAGCTTTCTTT. It codes for CASSELGGNTEAFF. The chain couples TRBV6-1 to TRBJ1-1; D is possibly TRBD1 (5 bases). In germline, CDR1 is MNHNS, CDR2 SASEGT. V was pared by 2 bases and J by 1 base, with 8 bases between. The CDR3 has 14 residues.

This clonotype has just a few counts. The chain recombines TRBV29-1 with TRBJ1-2; possibly TRBD1 for D (6 bases). Germline V CDR1 and CDR2: SQVTM, ANQGSEA. V was pared by 6 bases and J by 0 bases, with 14 bases between. CDR3 length: 14 residues. CDR3 nucleotides: TGCAGCGTACCCCGGGACACAGCTAACTATGGCTACACCTTC. The encoded protein is CSVPRDTANYGYTF.

This clonotype was counted many times. The chain has TRBV6-1 and TRBJ2-7; D remains ambiguous. This CDR3 is built from 11 residues. The germline V and J ends were trimmed by 6 bases and 2 bases, with 5 bases remaining between them. Germline CDR1 reads MNHNS; CDR2 reads SASEGT. As DNA, the CDR3 is TGTGCCAGCAGATACCCCTACGAGCAGTACTTC. As protein: CASRYPYEQYF.

The chain recombines TRBV6-1 with TRBJ2-7; 13 bases line up with TRBD2. V dropped 6 bases and J dropped 2; count of bases not matched to a gene: 4. The germline V gene encodes CDR1 MNHNS and CDR2 SASEGT. The CDR3 runs 15 residues. CDR3 in DNA: TGTGCCAGCAGAACCGGGACTAGCGGGGCCTACGAGCAGTACTTC. Translating it yields CASRTGTSGAYEQYF.

J is TRBJ2-1 and V is TRBV28, with TRBD2 identical over 7 bases. The junction had 11 bases not matched to a gene; V was cut back by 5 bases and J by 4 bases. The germline CDR1 and CDR2 sequences are MDHEN and SYDVKM. The CDR3 contains 16 residues. The CDR3 loop is CASSGGWGGKYNEQFF. The CDR3 DNA follows: TGTGCCAGCAGTGGGGGTTGGGGGGGAAAATACAATGAGCAGTTCTTC.

This clonotype has just a few counts. The V gene is TRBV4-3, the J gene TRBJ2-1; TRBD1 matches at 8 bases. Germline V gene data show CDR1 as LGHNA and CDR2 as YSLEER. CDR3 size: 16 residues. V was clipped by 0 bases and J by 9 bases; unmatched bases: 10. The CDR3 sequence: CASSQDLAGGQSEQFF. Written as DNA, the CDR3 is TGCGCCAGCAGCCAAGATCTGGCAGGGGGCCAGAGTGAGCAGTTCTTC.

This clonotype has a handful of counts. The chain links TRBV7-8 to TRBJ2-4; D is uncertain. The V gene lost 1 base and the J gene lost 12 bases, with 10 bases spanning the gap. CDR3 length equals 12 residues. Looked up from germline, CDR1 is SGHVS and CDR2 is FQNEAQ. The CDR3 here is CASSLGNDHQYF. The CDR3 nucleotides are TGTGCCAGCAGCTTAGGTAACGACCATCAGTACTTC.

This clonotype was counted at least ten times. The chain couples TRBV7-9 to TRBJ2-5; D is unresolved. Trimming removed 2 bases at V and 5 bases at J, with 21 bases between. This CDR3 is built from 17 residues. Germline V gene sequence: CDR1 SEHNR, CDR2 FQNEAQ (reference sequence). The CDR3 is CASSLTPQAQATETQYF. DNA for the CDR3: TGTGCCAGCAGCTTAACCCCGCAAGCCCAAGCCACGGAGACCCAGTACTTC.